The 23 T cell receptor beta chains below were found in one sample sequenced in a study of patients and donors after allogeneic stem cell transplantation. TCRdb independently ran MiXCR on the RT-PCR reads; one entry per CDR3 protein. Among about 28,000 distinct CDR3 sequences listed, about 6.5% were seen once. The sequencing input was blood, either unsorted or a sorted T cell fraction (not recorded which). The receptors were gathered from a human donor who was either an allogeneic HSCT recipient or a stem cell or donor lymphocyte infusion donor (not recorded which). It is not recorded whose cells these are; they may come from a transplant donor.

This chain uses TRBV13 with TRBJ2-1; D is possibly TRBD2 (5 bases). The germline gives CDR1 PRHDT, CDR2 FYEKMQ (reference sequence). The CDR3 has 16 residues. Trimming took 3 bases from V and 0 from J, leaving 12 bases between them. DNA of the CDR3: TGTGCCAGCAGCTTGAGGGAAGGACGCTCCTACAATGAGCAGTTCTTC. This encodes CASSLREGRSYNEQFF.

J is TRBJ2-7 and V is TRBV4-1; 9 bases match TRBD2. The CDR3 spans 18 residues. V lost 1 base to trimming and J lost 2 bases; unmatched junction nucleotides: 12. Germline CDR1 MGHRA, CDR2 YSYEKL. The CDR3 bases are TGCGCCAGCAGCCAAGCCCTTCCTTCTAGCGGGATTCCCTACGAGCAGTACTTC. Encoded protein: CASSQALPSSGIPYEQYF.

The gene calls are TRBV12-3 or TRBV12-4 and TRBJ2-3; tentatively, D is TRBD1 or TRBD2 (6 bases each). The CDR3 runs 15 residues. V lost 7 bases to trimming and J lost 1 base, with 15 bases between them. The CDR3 spells CASKAGGHRTDTQYF. For the CDR3, the DNA is TGTGCCAGCAAGGCCGGGGGACACCGCACAGATACGCAGTATTTT.

This clonotype was picked up a small number of times. The V gene is TRBV7-9, the J gene TRBJ2-3; possible D gene TRBD2, 5 bases. Looked up from germline, CDR1 is SEHNR and CDR2 is FQNEAQ (reference sequence). This CDR3 is 15 amino acids long. Trimming took off 4 bases at V and 4 bases at J, with 15 bases between the two ends. The CDR3 DNA follows: TGTGCCAGCAGCTCCGGACTCTCGTACTCAGATACGCAGTATTTT. Protein: CASSSGLSYSDTQYF.

The chain has TRBV19 and TRBJ2-2; no clear D. Germline V gives CDR1 LNHDA, CDR2 SQIVND (reference sequence). The CDR3 has 14 residues. V gave up 4 bases and J gave up 1 base, with 7 bases separating them. The CDR3 is CASSTSVNTGELFF. The CDR3 nucleotides are TGTGCCAGTAGTACTTCGGTGAACACCGGGGAGCTGTTTTTT.

The sample holds many counts of this clonotype. The gene calls are TRBV7-9 and TRBJ2-7; 8 bases are a match to TRBD1. The V segment lost 3 bases and the J segment 2 bases; nucleotides outside the gene matches: 3. The V gene's germline CDR1 is SEHNR and CDR2 FQNEAQ (reference sequence). This CDR3 comprises 14 residues. CDR3 sequence reads: CASSLGQVTYEQYF. CDR3 DNA: TGTGCCAGCAGCTTGGGACAGGTAACCTACGAGCAGTACTTC.

This clonotype was observed many times. The J gene is TRBJ1-2, the V gene TRBV28; the D is unclear. V was cut by 5 bases and J by 4 bases, with 17 bases left in between. CDR3 length: 15 amino acids. CDR1 MDHEN and CDR2 SYDVKM come from the germline V gene. Written as DNA, the CDR3 is TGTGCCAGCAGTAGATTTACCCTTGGGGTCTATGGCTACACCTTC. Its protein product is CASSRFTLGVYGYTF.

The table lists this clonotype with many counts. The CDR3 nucleotides read TGTGCCAGCAGCTTAGCGACAGGTCCCTATCAGCCCCAGCATTTT. Amino acids: CASSLATGPYQPQHF. The V and J genes are TRBV7-8 and TRBJ1-5; tentatively, D is TRBD1 (6 bases). Germline lookup yields CDR1 SGHVS and CDR2 FQNEAQ. The V end was cut by 0 bases, the J end by 5 bases, with 11 bases between. This CDR3 is built from 15 residues. Complete variable domain (other parts from reference TRBV7-8 and TRBJ1-5): GAGVSQSPRYKVAKRGQDVALRCDPISGHVSLFWYQQALGQGPEFLTYFQNEAQLDKSGLPSDRFFAERPEGSVSTLKIQRTQQEDSAVYLCASSLATGPYQPQHFGDGTRLSIL.

This clonotype was counted between two and nine times. The chain carries TRBV28 and TRBJ2-1, with no clear D. The CDR3 is 15 residues long. V was trimmed by 6 bases and J by 0 bases, leaving 12 bases between them. Germline CDR1 is MDHEN and CDR2 is SYDVKM. The CDR3 DNA follows: TGTGCCAGCAGGGGTGACACCAGCTCCTACAATGAGCAGTTCTTC. Residues: CASRGDTSSYNEQFF.

This clonotype occurred many times. This chain uses TRBV28 with TRBJ1-2; TRBD1 aligns across 7 bases. This CDR3 contains 12 residues. The trim removed 8 bases at V and 5 bases at J, leaving 5 bases unmatched. Germline CDR1 reads MDHEN; CDR2 reads SYDVKM. CDR3 region: CASHTGVYGYTF. In DNA, the CDR3 is TGTGCCAGCCACACAGGGGTTTATGGCTACACCTTC.

The V call is TRBV18, the J call TRBJ2-3; the D is unclear. V shed 3 bases and J shed 6 bases, with 10 bases lying between them. Germline-derived CDR1 and CDR2 are KGHSH and LQKENI. The CDR3 is made up of 13 amino acids. CDR3 bases: TGTGCCAGCTCACCCGGTGTGATCGATACGCAGTATTTT. Translated: CASSPGVIDTQYF.

This clonotype appeared many times. The chain uses TRBV20-1 and TRBJ1-6, with D possibly matching TRBD1 (5 bases). The CDR3 is 14 amino acids. The V end lost 6 bases, the J end lost 6 bases, and 15 bases lay between the germline ends. Germline loops: CDR1 DFQATT, CDR2 SNEGSKA (reference sequence). The DNA of the CDR3 is TGCAGTGCCCCAAGGGGCAGGAGTAATTCACCCCTCCACTTT. Translation gives CSAPRGRSNSPLHF.

This clonotype has ten or more counts. The J gene is TRBJ1-1, the V gene TRBV5-1, with TRBD1 matching 7 bases. The CDR3 runs to 14 residues. The V segment lost 4 bases and the J segment 1 base; nucleotides outside the gene matches: 4. Germline CDR1 SGHRS, CDR2 YFSETQ. Written as DNA, the CDR3 is TGCGCCAGCAGCCGGACAGGCAGGAACACTGAAGCTTTCTTT. This codes for CASSRTGRNTEAFF.

This clonotype was observed a few times. The V and J genes are TRBV11-2 and TRBJ2-1; 13 bases line up with TRBD2. This CDR3 is built from 15 residues. Looked up from germline, CDR1 is SGHAT and CDR2 is FQNNGV. Germline trimming cut 6 bases from V and 6 bases from J; bases unmatched to any gene: 5. This chain's CDR3 is CASRSGTSGINEQFF. CDR3 coding DNA: TGTGCCAGCAGATCCGGGACTAGCGGGATCAATGAGCAGTTCTTC.

This clonotype was counted at least ten times. The V call is TRBV3-1, the J call TRBJ2-7; weak D call: TRBD2 (5 bases). The CDR3 length is 13 residues. V lost 4 bases and J lost 5, with 12 bases in between. Germline V gives CDR1 LGHDT, CDR2 YNNKEL (reference sequence). CDR3 amino acids: CASSPTAEDEQYF. The CDR3 DNA is TGTGCCAGCAGCCCTACGGCGGAGGACGAGCAGTACTTC.

This clonotype was counted between two and nine times. The rearrangement joins TRBV6-6 to TRBJ1-1; D is unresolved. V was trimmed by 4 bases and J by 2 bases, leaving 8 bases between them. The CDR3 contains 13 residues. Germline-derived CDR1 and CDR2 are MNHNY and SVGAGI (reference sequence). The CDR3 is CASSSTANTEAFF. The CDR3 DNA follows: TGTGCCAGCAGTTCCACAGCTAACACTGAAGCTTTCTTT.

There are many counts of this clonotype. It is unclear where the CDR3 begins or ends on the DNA, so no DNA is shown, and the CDR3 is as TCRdb lists it. This sequence joins TRBV28 and TRBJ1-6; the DNA was not used to check the table's D call, TRBD1. The CDR3 comprises 14 residues, both ends counted. Germline V lookup: CDR1 MDHEN, CDR2 SYDVKM. The CDR3 loop reads CASSFGPGNSPLHF.

This clonotype was observed at least ten times. This chain uses TRBV18 with TRBJ1-3, with D perhaps TRBD1 (5 bases). The CDR3 consists of 13 residues. V lost 11 bases to trimming and J lost 0 bases, with 11 bases between them. Germline CDR1 is KGHSH and CDR2 is LQKENI. CDR3 nucleotide sequence: TGTGCCGGAACAACAGGCTCTGGAAACACCATATATTTT. Its translation: CAGTTGSGNTIYF.

The sample holds many counts of this clonotype. The chain is built from TRBV27 and TRBJ1-6; 8 nucleotides match TRBD1. Germline CDR1 MNHEY, CDR2 SMNVEV (reference sequence). The V and J ends lost 3 bases and 7 bases, in that order; junction bases with no gene match: 2. The CDR3 is 14 amino acids. The CDR3 DNA sequence: TGTGCCAGCAGTTTCCGACAGGGGAATTCACCCCTCCACTTT. Translated: CASSFRQGNSPLHF.

This clonotype has a count of ten or more. The CDR3 DNA reads TGTGCCAGCACAATTCGACAGCAAGAGACCCAGTACTTC. This sequence encodes CASTIRQQETQYF. The rearrangement uses TRBV6-1 and TRBJ2-5, with a weak D call TRBD1 (5 bases). Trimming pared 7 bases from V and 2 bases from J, leaving 11 bases between. CDR1 and CDR2 (germline): MNHNS, SASEGT. The CDR3 consists of 13 residues.

This clonotype was detected ten times or more. The chain uses TRBV7-9 and TRBJ2-1; 8 bases align to TRBD2. This CDR3 is 15 amino acids long. The trim removed 6 bases at V and 4 bases at J, leaving 8 bases unmatched. The germline CDR1 and CDR2 sequences are SEHNR and FQNEAQ (reference sequence). CDR3 in amino acids: CASSPRLALYNEQFF. Here the CDR3 DNA reads TGTGCCAGCAGTCCCCGACTAGCGCTTTACAATGAGCAGTTCTTC.

The sample holds a few counts of this clonotype. The chain links TRBV6-5 to TRBJ2-1, with TRBD2 matching 10 bases. V shed 2 bases, J shed 10 bases, and the junction held 8 bases outside the gene matches. Germline CDR1 reads MNHEY; CDR2 reads SVGAGI. This CDR3 contains 15 residues. The CDR3 nucleotides read TGTGCCAGCAGTTACGGTCTAGCGGGAGTAAACGAGCAGTTCTTC. This translates into CASSYGLAGVNEQFF.

This clonotype was seen repeatedly, ten times or more. The V call is TRBV7-9, the J call TRBJ1-1; no clear D gene. The length of the CDR3 is 14 residues. V was clipped by 1 base and J by 0 bases, with 6 bases between them. From germline, CDR1 is SEHNR and CDR2 FQNEAQ (reference sequence). DNA for the CDR3: TGTGCCAGCAGCTTAGTGTCGGTGAACACTGAAGCTTTCTTT. It specifies CASSLVSVNTEAFF.